This T cell receptor (beta chain) was captured by sequencing in a study of human T cells and chemical hapten exposure. For the library, individual cDNA molecules each received unique molecular identifiers. TCRdb reprocessed the RACE reads with MiXCR, giving one entry per CDR3 protein. The table includes some 90,000 distinct CDR3 sequences, roughly 8% detected once. Time point of the sample: healthy volunteer bleed at 2 weeks. Sequencing started from total RNA isolated from unfractionated whole blood. The clonotype originates from a female donor in good health. Some clones in this sample may be carry-over from other donors' samples. The sample comprised whole blood.

CDR3 amino acids: CASSQDRTENYGYTF. In DNA, the CDR3 is TGCGCCAGCAGCCAGGACCGGACAGAGAACTATGGCTACACCTTC. The chain uses TRBV4-3 and TRBJ1-2, with a possible D match to TRBD1 (6 bases). The CDR3 length is 15 residues. Per germline, CDR1 LGHNA and CDR2 YSLEER. V was clipped by 3 bases and J by 2 bases, with 13 bases between them.